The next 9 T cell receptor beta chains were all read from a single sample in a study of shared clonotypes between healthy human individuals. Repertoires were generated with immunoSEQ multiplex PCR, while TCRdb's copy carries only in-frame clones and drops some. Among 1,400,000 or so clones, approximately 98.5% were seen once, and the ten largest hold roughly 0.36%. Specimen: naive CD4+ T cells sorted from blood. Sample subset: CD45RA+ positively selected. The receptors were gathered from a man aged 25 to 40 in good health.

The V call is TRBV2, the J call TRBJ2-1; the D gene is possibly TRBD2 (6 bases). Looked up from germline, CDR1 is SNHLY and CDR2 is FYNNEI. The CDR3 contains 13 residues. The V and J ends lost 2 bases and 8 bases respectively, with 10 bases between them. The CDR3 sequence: CASSEPGVDEQFF. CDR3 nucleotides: TGTGCCAGCAGTGAACCGGGGGTCGATGAGCAGTTCTTC.

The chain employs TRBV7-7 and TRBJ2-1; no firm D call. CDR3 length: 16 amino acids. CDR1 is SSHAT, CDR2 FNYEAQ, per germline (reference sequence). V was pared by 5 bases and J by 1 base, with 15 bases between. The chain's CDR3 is CASSAVAPTSYNEQFF. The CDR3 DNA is TGTGCCAGCAGCGCCGTCGCCCCAACTTCCTACAATGAGCAGTTCTTC.

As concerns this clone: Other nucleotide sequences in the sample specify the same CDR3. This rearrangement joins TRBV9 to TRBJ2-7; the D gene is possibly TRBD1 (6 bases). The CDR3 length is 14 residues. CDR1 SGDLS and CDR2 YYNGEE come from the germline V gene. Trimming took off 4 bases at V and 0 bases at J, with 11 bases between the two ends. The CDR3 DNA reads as TGTGCCAGCAGCCCGACAGGCAGCTCCTACGAGCAGTACTTC. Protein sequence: CASSPTGSSYEQYF.

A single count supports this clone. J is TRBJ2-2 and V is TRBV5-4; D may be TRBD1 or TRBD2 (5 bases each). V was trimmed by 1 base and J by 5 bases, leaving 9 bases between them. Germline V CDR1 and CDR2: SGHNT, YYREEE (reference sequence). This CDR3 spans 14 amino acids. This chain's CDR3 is CASSLIWGTGELFF. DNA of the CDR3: TGTGCCAGCAGCTTGATCTGGGGGACCGGGGAGCTGTTTTTT. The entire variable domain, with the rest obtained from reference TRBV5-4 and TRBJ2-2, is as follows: ETGVTQSPTHLIKTRGQQVTLRCSSQSGHNTVSWYQQALGQGPQFIFQYYREEENGRGNFPPRFSGLQFPNYSSELNVNALELDDSALYLCASSLIWGTGELFFGEGSRLTVL.

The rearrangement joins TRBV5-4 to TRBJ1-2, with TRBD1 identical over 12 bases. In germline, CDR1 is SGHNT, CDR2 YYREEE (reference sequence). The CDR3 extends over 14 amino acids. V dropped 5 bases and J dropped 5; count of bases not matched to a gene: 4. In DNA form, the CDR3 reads TGTGCCAGCAGAGGGACAGGGGGCCGGTATGGCTACACCTTC. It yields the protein CASRGTGGRYGYTF. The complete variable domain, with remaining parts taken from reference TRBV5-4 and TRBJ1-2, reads ETGVTQSPTHLIKTRGQQVTLRCSSQSGHNTVSWYQQALGQGPQFIFQYYREEENGRGNFPPRFSGLQFPNYSSELNVNALELDDSALYLCASRGTGGRYGYTFGSGTRLTVV.

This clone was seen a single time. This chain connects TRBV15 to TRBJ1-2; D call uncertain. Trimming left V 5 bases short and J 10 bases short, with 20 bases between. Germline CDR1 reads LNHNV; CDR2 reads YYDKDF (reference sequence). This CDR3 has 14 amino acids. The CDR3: CATSLRGFGNYYTF. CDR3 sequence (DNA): TGTGCCACCAGCCTCAGAGGTTTTGGGAACTACTACACCTTC.

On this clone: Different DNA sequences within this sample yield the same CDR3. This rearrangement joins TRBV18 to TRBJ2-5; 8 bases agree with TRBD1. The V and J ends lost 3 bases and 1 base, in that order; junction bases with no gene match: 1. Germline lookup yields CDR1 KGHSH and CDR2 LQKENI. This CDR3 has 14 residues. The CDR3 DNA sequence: TGTGCCAGCTCACCCGGACAGGGCCAAGAGACCCAGTACTTC. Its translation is CASSPGQGQETQYF.

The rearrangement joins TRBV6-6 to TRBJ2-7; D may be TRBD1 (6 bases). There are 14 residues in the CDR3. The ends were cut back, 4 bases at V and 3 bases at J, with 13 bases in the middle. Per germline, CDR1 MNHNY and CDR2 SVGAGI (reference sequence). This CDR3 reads CASSSGQTYYEQYF. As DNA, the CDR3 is TGTGCCAGCAGTTCCGGACAGACTTACTACGAGCAGTACTTC.

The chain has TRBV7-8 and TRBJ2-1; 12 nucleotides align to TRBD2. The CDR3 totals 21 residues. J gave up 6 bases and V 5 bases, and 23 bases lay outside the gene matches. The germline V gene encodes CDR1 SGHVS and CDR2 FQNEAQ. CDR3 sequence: CASSLRPSTSGRFRALNEQFF. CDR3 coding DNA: TGTGCCAGCAGCCTTAGACCTTCGACTAGCGGGAGATTTAGGGCTCTCAATGAGCAGTTCTTC.